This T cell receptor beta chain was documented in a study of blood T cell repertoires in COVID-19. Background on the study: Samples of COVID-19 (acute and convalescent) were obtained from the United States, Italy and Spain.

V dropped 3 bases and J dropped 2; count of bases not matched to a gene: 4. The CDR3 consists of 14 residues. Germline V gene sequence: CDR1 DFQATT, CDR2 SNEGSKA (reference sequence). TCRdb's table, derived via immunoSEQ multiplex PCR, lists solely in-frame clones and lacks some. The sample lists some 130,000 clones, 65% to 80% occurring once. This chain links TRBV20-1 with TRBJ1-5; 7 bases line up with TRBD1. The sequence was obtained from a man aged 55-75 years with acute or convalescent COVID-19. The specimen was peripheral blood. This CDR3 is CSASGGGGNQPQHF. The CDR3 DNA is TGCAGTGCTAGTGGAGGGGGCGGCAATCAGCCCCAGCATTTT.